This T cell receptor beta chain was captured in a study of T cell repertoires in cytomegalovirus infection. Study context: Through public TCR beta signatures, both CMV infection and matching HLA type were indicated.

Deletions cut 5 bases from V and 1 base from J, with 10 bases between. The CDR3 extends over 14 amino acids. MiXCR, run by TCRdb on the reads, gives a single entry per CDR3 protein. The sample lists 350,000 to 450,000 distinct CDR3 sequences, 15% to 20% occurring once. Sequencing was performed on PBMCs. This chain connects TRBV12-3 or TRBV12-4 to TRBJ2-3; D uncertain. This TCR derives from a human donor in good health (CMV status not recorded). Some clones in this sample may be carry-over from other donors' samples. The CDR3 spells CASSPTIGTDTQYF. CDR3 nucleotides: TGTGCCAGCAGTCCGACAATAGGCACAGATACGCAGTATTTT.